Included here is one TCR beta chain sequence, with context. Other nucleotide sequences from this sample produce the same CDR3. Regarding treatment: some 20 received Ad26.COV2.S at low or high dose, single or two shots; 5 received placebo; per-sample allocation not given. Samples analyzed were those drawn on day 63 after the first vaccine or placebo injection. This sample is part of a study of Ad26.COV2.S vaccination and SARS-CoV-2 variants. The assay was immunoSEQ multiplex PCR, and TCRdb's table has in-frame clones only and misses some. The table shows about 440,000 clones, with 87% occurring only once. Sample: peripheral blood, taken in a trial of Ad26.COV2.S vaccine versus placebo. The receptor was derived from a person between 18 and 65 years old who received the Ad26.COV2.S COVID-19 vaccine or a placebo.

The DNA for the CDR3 is TGTGCCAGCAGCTTGGGGGGCGGGAGCTCCTACGAGCAGTACTTC. Its protein product is CASSLGGGSSYEQYF. This chain joins TRBV5-6 and TRBJ2-7; the match to TRBD2 covers 7 bases. The germline gives CDR1 SGHDT, CDR2 YYEEEE. Trimming at V came to 0 bases and at J to 0 bases, leaving 3 bases not matched to a gene. This CDR3 is built from 15 residues.